A selection of T cell receptor beta chains follows, all from one sample in a study of blood T cell repertoires in COVID-19. Sequencing was performed with immunoSEQ multiplex PCR; in TCRdb, only in-frame clones are kept and a portion is missing. The sample holds approximately 82,000 clones, roughly 85% seen once. The material sequenced was peripheral blood. The receptors originated from a woman in her 70s with acute or convalescent COVID-19. Both conserved end residues are part of each CDR3.

j_gene | v_gene | CDR3aa
TRBJ2-1 | TRBV30 | CAWSGTSGSKNEQFF
TRBJ1-5 | TRBV30 | CAWSGDSHNQPQHF
TRBJ2-2 | TRBV21-1 | CASSKGGTGLAGELFF
TRBJ1-2 | TRBV18 | CASSSDRANYGYTF
TRBJ2-7 | TRBV5-6 | CASSSGLRTGEQYF
TRBJ2-7 | TRBV5-5 | CASSQLAGPDEQYF
TRBJ2-7 | TRBV5-1 | CASSLGSPTYEQYF
TRBJ1-1 | TRBV2 | CASGEGDPNTEAFF
TRBJ1-4 | TRBV4-1 | CASSQDIQGTNEKLFF
TRBJ2-2 | TRBV27 | CASSLTGATGELFF
TRBJ1-4 | TRBV6-5 | CASSYAGTGGGKLFF
TRBJ1-1 | TRBV12-3/TRBV12-4 | CASRLTGFTEAFF
TRBJ2-1 | TRBV5-1 | CASSFSGVSSYNEQFF
TRBJ2-3 | TRBV7-2 | CASSLGLDTDTQYF
TRBJ2-1 | TRBV10-3 | CAISAQGSGSYNEQFF
TRBJ2-7 | TRBV15 | CATSRDAQGGEQYF
TRBJ1-4 | TRBV5-8 | CASSLELGATNEKLFF
TRBJ1-5 | TRBV5-5 | CASSGEVFSNQPQHF
TRBJ1-2 | TRBV30 | CAWSAQGRPPYGYTF
TRBJ1-1 | TRBV4-1 | CASSQDYRVPGGTEAFF
TRBJ2-1 | TRBV19 | CASSSLRAGEYNEQFF
TRBJ2-2 | TRBV18 | CASSPLDIGGELFF
TRBJ1-5 | TRBV5-4 | CASSFGGGYNQPQHF
TRBJ2-1 | TRBV10-1 | CASSEGAGVFYNEQFF
TRBJ2-7 | TRBV9 | CASSVGGTSGTGGYEQYF
TRBJ1-2 | TRBV5-1 | CASSLAPGQRTEGGYTF
TRBJ2-3 | TRBV5-4 | CASSVSGGTDTQYF
TRBJ1-6 | TRBV4-1 | CASSQEWLGRQSEISPLHF
TRBJ2-7 | TRBV24-1 | CATPDRVGSYEQYF
TRBJ1-5 | TRBV19 | CASSSPTGGHQPQHF
TRBJ1-2 | TRBV5-5 | CASSLGTGVYGYTF
TRBJ1-4 | TRBV21-1 | CASSKGQGRGEKLFF
TRBJ1-2 | TRBV2 | CASSARGQTYGYTF
TRBJ2-1 | TRBV10-3 | CATGEQFF
TRBJ1-1 | TRBV15 | CATSRAGGLREAFF
TRBJ2-4 | TRBV12-3/TRBV12-4 | CASSPGTTRYF
TRBJ1-3 | TRBV2 | CASSGDSSGNTIYF
TRBJ1-1 | TRBV7-2 | CASSQQGAGTEAFF
TRBJ1-1 | TRBV3-1/TRBV3-2 | CASSQEFEGWSEAFF
TRBJ2-1 | TRBV7-6 | CASSFVMAGSSYNEQFF
TRBJ2-3 | TRBV19 | CASSILQRTGPQLPRQYF
TRBJ2-2 | TRBV7-9 | CASSSRISGRTTGELFF
TRBJ2-5 | TRBV25-1 | CASSGGQVLQETQYF
TRBJ1-5 | TRBV20-1 | CSASASNQPQHF
TRBJ2-7 | TRBV19 | CASSMRGTYEQYF
TRBJ2-3 | TRBV13 | CASSLAEDRDGTDTQYF
TRBJ2-1 | TRBV11-2 | CASSLDIRHYNEQFF
TRBJ2-2 | TRBV20-1 | CSASHRRGAVGELFF
TRBJ2-5 | TRBV2 | CASSGGVRQETQYF
TRBJ1-6 | TRBV5-1 | CASSLAGSGALHF
TRBJ2-7 | TRBV7-9 | CASSLGTGAYEQYF
TRBJ2-2 | TRBV19 | CASSLQGFDGELFF
TRBJ2-3 | TRBV12-1 | CASSFGLAESTDTQYF